This T cell receptor (beta chain) comes out of a study of esophageal squamous cell carcinoma under preoperative chemotherapy. Study-level background: Both tumor-infiltrating lymphocytes and peripheral blood T cells had their TCR repertoires profiled.

The germline V gene encodes CDR1 LGHNA and CDR2 YSLEER. V shed 3 bases and J shed 8 bases, with 10 bases lying between them. This CDR3 comprises 13 residues. This sample's time point: before preoperative PTX-NDP chemotherapy. Preoperative chemotherapy with paclitaxel-nedaplatin was given to patients before surgery. TCRdb independently ran MiXCR on the PCR reads; one entry per CDR3 protein. The sample holds over 14,000 distinct CDR3 sequences, 60% seen once. This material was acquired from a patient given preoperative chemotherapy. The TCR was taken from a human donor with esophageal squamous cell carcinoma. The donor label of this sample is uncertain. V usage is TRBV4-3 and J usage is TRBJ1-4; D remains ambiguous. The DNA of the CDR3 is TGCGCCAGCAGCCAGGAAAGGATGGAAAAACTGTTTTTT. This gives the protein CASSQERMEKLFF.